The present T cell receptor beta chain was sequenced within a study of cytomegalovirus exposure and HLA in healthy donors. The study, taken as a whole, reports: An analysis that was carried out later associated 16,951 TCR beta sequences with HLA alleles at 0.05 false discovery rate.

This clone occurred once. The antigen is not known. Germline assignment: CDR1 LGHNA and CDR2 YSLEER. CDR3 size: 14 residues. The V end lost 0 bases, the J end lost 5 bases, and 10 bases lay between the germline ends. PCR employed 60 Vbeta and 13 Jbeta primers. Data came from immunoSEQ multiplex PCR; TCRdb stores just in-frame clones and leaves some out. The table has about 180,000 clones, roughly 80% seen once. This TCR derives from a girl aged 10 to 17 in good health and CMV-seropositive. The sequenced sample consisted of PBMCs. The genes are TRBV4-3 and TRBJ2-5; no clear D gene. CDR3 nucleotides: TGCGCCAGCAGCCAAGAATACGTCCGGGAGACCCAGTACTTC. Its protein product is CASSQEYVRETQYF.